This T cell receptor beta chain was documented in a study of T cell repertoires in cytomegalovirus infection. MiXCR, run by TCRdb on the reads, gives a single entry per CDR3 protein. The sample records 600,000 to 800,000 distinct CDR3 sequences, roughly a quarter being singletons. The origin of this receptor is a human donor in good health (CMV status not recorded). Some clones in this sample may be carry-over from other donors' samples. The sample taken for sequencing was CD8+ T cells from PBMCs.

CDR3 coding DNA: TGCGCCAGCAGCCAAGATTTTTCGGCCCCCCAGAATGAGCAGTTCTTC. Its protein is CASSQDFSAPQNEQFF. The chain recombines TRBV4-3 with TRBJ2-1; D call uncertain. The CDR3 extends over 16 amino acids. V lost 0 bases and J lost 7, with 16 bases in between. The germline CDR1 and CDR2 sequences are LGHNA and YSLEER.